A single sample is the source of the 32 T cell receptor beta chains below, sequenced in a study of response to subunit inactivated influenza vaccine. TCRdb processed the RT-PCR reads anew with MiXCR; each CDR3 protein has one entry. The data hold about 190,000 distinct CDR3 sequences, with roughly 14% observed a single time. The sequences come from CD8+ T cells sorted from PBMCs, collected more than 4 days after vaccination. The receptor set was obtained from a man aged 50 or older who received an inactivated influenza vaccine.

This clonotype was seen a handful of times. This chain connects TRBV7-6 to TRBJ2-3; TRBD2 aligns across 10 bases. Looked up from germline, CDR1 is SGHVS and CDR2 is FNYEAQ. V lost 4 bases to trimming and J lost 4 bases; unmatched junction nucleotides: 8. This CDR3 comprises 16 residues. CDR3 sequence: CASSSTLAGEADTQYF. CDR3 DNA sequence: TGTGCCAGCAGCTCCACCCTAGCGGGAGAGGCAGATACGCAGTATTTT.

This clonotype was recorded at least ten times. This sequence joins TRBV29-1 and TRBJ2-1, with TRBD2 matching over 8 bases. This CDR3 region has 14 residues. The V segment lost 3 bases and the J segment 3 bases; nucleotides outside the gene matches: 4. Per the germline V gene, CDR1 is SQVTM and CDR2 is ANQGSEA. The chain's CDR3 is CSVDGGRIYNEQFF. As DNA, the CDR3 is TGCAGCGTTGACGGCGGGAGGATCTACAATGAGCAGTTCTTC.

As DNA, the CDR3 is TGTGCCAGCAGTTACTTGGGACCCACAGATACGCAGTATTTT. Translating gives CASSYLGPTDTQYF. The chain recombines TRBV6-5 with TRBJ2-3, with D perhaps matching TRBD1 or TRBD2 (5 bases each). The V end lost 1 base, the J end lost 2 bases, and 7 bases lay between the germline ends. Germline lookup yields CDR1 MNHEY and CDR2 SVGAGI. The CDR3 has 14 amino acids.

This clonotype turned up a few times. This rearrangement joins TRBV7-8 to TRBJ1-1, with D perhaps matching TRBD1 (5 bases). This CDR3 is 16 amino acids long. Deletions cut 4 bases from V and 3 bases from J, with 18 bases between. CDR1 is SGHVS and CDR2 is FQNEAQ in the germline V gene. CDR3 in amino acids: CASSWDPGRRHTEAFF. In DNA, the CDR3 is TGTGCCAGCAGCTGGGACCCGGGACGGCGCCACACTGAAGCTTTCTTT.

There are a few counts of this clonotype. The CDR3 loop is CSARDLGGISSYEQYF. CDR3 in DNA: TGCAGTGCTAGAGATCTTGGGGGAATAAGCTCCTACGAGCAGTACTTC. V is TRBV20-1 and J is TRBJ2-7; possibly TRBD1 or TRBD2 for D (5 bases each). The V gene's germline CDR1 is DFQATT and CDR2 SNEGSKA (reference sequence). The CDR3 covers 16 residues. The ends were cut back, 0 bases at V and 0 bases at J, with 15 bases in the middle.

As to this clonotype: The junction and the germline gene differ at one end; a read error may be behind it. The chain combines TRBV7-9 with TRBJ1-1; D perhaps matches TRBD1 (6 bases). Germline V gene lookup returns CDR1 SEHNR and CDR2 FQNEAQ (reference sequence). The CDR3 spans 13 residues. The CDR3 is CAGSLGGNTEAFF. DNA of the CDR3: TGTGCCGGCAGCTTAGGGGGGAACACTGAAGCTTTCTTT.

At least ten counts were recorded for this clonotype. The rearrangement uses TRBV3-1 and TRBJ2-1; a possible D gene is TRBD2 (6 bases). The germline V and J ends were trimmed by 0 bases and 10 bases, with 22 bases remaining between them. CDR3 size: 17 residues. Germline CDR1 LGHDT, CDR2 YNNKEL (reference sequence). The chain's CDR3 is CASSQETRLDRPREQFF. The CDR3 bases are TGTGCCAGCAGCCAAGAAACACGACTAGACCGCCCCCGGGAGCAGTTCTTC.

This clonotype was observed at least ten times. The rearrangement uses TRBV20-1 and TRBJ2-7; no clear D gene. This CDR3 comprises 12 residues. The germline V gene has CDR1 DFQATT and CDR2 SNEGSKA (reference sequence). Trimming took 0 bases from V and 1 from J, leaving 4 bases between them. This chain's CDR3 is CSARDRSYEQYF. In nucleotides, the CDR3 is TGCAGTGCTAGAGACAGGTCCTACGAGCAGTACTTC.

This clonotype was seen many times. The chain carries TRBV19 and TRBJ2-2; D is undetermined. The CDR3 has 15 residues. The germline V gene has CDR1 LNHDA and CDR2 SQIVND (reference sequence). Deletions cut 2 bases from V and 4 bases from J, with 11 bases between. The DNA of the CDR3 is TGTGCCAGTAGTATAACGGGTTGGGGCACCGGGGAGCTGTTTTTT. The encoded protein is CASSITGWGTGELFF.

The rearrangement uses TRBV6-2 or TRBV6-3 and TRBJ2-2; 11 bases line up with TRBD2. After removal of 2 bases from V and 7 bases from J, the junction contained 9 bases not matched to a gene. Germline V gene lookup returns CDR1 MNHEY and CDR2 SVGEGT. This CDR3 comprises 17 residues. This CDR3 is CASSYEVAGGRNGELFF. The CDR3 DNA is TGTGCCAGCAGTTACGAAGTAGCGGGAGGGCGGAACGGGGAGCTGTTTTTT.

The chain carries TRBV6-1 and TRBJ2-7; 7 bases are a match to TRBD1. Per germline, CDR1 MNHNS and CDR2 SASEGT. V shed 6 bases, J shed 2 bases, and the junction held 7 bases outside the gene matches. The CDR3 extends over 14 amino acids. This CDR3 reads CASRLYRGAYEQYF. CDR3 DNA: TGTGCCAGCAGACTCTACAGGGGCGCCTACGAGCAGTACTTC.

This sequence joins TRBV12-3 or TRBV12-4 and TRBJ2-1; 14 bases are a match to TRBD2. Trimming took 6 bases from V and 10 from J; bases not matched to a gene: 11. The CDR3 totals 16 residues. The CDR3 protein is CASRQPGLAGAPEQFF. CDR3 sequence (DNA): TGTGCCAGCAGACAACCGGGACTAGCGGGAGCCCCGGAGCAGTTCTTC.

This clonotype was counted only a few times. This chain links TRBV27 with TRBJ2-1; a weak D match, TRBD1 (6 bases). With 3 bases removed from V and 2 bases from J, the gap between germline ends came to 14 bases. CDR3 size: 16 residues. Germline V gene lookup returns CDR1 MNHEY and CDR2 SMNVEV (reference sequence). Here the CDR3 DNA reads TGTGCCAGCAGTTTTTTGGGGGCCCAAACCTACAATGAGCAGTTCTTC. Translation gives CASSFLGAQTYNEQFF.

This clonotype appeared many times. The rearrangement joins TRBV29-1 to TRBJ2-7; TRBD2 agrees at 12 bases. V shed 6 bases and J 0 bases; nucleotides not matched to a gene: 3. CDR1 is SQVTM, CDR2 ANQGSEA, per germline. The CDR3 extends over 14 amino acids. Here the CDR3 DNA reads TGCAGCGTGGAGACTAGCGGGAGCTCCTACGAGCAGTACTTC. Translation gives CSVETSGSSYEQYF.

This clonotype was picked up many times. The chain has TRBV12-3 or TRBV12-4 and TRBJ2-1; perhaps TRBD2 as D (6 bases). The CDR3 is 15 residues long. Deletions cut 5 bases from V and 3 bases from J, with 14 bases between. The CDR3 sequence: CASSPTGDIYNEQFF. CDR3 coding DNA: TGTGCCAGCAGTCCCACGGGAGATATCTACAATGAGCAGTTCTTC.

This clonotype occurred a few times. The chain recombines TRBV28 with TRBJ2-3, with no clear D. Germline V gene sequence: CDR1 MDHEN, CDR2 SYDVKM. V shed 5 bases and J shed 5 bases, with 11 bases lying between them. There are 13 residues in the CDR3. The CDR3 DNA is TGTGCCAGCAGTCTCCCGACGGTAGATACGCAGTATTTT. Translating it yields CASSLPTVDTQYF.

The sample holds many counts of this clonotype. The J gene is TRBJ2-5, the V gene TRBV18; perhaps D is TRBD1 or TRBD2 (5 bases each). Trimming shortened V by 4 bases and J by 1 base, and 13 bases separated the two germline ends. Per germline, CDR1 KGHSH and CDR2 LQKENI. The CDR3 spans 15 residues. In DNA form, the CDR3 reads TGTGCCAGCTCACTGGCGTTAGGGACCCAAGAGACCCAGTACTTC. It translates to CASSLALGTQETQYF.

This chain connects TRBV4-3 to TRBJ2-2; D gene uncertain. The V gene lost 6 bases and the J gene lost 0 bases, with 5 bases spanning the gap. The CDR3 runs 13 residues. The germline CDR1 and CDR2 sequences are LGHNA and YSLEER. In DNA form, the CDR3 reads TGCGCCAGCAGGGCACCGAACACCGGGGAGCTGTTTTTT. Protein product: CASRAPNTGELFF.

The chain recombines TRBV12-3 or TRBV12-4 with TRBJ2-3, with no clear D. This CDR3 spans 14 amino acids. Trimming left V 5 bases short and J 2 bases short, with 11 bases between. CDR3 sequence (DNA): TGTGCCAGCAGTGGACGCCCGATCACAGATACGCAGTATTTT. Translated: CASSGRPITDTQYF.

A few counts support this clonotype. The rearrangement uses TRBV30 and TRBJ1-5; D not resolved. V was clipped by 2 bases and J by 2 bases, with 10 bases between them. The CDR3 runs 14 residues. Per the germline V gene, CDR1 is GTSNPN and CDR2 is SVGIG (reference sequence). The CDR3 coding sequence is TGTGCCTGGAGTCCAGGATTGGGCAATCAGCCCCAGCATTTT. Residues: CAWSPGLGNQPQHF. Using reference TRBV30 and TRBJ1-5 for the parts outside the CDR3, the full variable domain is SQTIHQWPATLVQPVGSPLSLECTVEGTSNPNLYWYRQAAGRGLQLLFYSVGIGQISSEVPQNLSASRPQDRQFILSSKKLLLSDSGFYLCAWSPGLGNQPQHFGDGTRLSIL.

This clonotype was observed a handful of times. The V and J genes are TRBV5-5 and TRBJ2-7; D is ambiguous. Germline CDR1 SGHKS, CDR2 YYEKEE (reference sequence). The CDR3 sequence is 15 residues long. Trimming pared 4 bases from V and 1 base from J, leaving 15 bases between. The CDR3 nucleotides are TGTGCCAGCAGCCCATCAGATATGGCATCCTACGAGCAGTACTTC. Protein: CASSPSDMASYEQYF.

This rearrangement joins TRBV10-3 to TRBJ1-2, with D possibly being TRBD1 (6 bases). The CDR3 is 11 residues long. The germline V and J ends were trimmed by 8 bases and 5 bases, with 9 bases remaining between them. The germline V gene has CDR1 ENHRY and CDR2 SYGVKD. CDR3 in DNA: TGTGCCATCGGGACATCTTATGGCTACACCTTC. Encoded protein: CAIGTSYGYTF.

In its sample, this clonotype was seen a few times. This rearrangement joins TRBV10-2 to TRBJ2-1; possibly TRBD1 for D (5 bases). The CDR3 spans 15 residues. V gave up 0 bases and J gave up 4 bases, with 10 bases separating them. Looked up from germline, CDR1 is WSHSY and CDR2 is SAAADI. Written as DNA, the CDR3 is TGCGCCAGCAGTGAGTCCAGGGTGACATACAATGAGCAGTTCTTC. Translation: CASSESRVTYNEQFF.

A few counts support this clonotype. CDR3 coding DNA: TGCGCCAGCAGCCAAGATACCGGGGGGGGTGCCACCGGGGAGCTGTTTTTT. Translation gives CASSQDTGGGATGELFF. V gene TRBV4-3 combines with J gene TRBJ2-2; 8 bases are shared with TRBD2. Germline CDR1 and CDR2: LGHNA and YSLEER. The CDR3 sequence is 17 residues long. Trimming removed 0 bases from V and 4 bases from J; junction bases left unmatched: 7.

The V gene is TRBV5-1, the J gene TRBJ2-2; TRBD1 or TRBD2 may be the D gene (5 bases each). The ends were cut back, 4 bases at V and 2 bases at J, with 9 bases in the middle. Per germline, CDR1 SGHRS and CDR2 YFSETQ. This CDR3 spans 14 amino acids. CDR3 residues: CASSRDGNTGELFF. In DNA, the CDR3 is TGCGCCAGCAGCCGGGACGGAAACACCGGGGAGCTGTTTTTT. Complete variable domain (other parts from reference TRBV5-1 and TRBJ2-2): KAGVTQTPRYLIKTRGQQVTLSCSPISGHRSVSWYQQTPGQGLQFLFEYFSETQRNKGNFPGRFSGRQFSNSRSEMNVSTLELGDSALYLCASSRDGNTGELFFGEGSRLTVL.

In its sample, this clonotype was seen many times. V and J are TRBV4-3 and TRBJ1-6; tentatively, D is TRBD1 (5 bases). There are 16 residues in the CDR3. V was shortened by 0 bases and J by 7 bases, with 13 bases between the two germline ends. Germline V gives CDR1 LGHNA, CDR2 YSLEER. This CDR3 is CASSQDGHLPNSPLHF. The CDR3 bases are TGCGCCAGCAGCCAAGATGGACACCTTCCCAATTCACCCCTCCACTTT.

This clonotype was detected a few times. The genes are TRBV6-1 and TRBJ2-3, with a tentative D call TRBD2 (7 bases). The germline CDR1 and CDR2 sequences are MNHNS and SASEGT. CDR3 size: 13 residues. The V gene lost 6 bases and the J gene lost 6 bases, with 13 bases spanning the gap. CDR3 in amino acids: CASSPGGPDTQYF. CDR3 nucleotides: TGTGCCAGCAGCCCCGGGGGGCCCGATACGCAGTATTTT.

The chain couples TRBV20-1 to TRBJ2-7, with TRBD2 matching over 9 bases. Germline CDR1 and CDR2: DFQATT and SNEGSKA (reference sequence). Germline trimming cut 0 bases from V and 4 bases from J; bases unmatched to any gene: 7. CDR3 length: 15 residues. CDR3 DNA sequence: TGCAGTGCTAGAGAGCTAGCGGGGTTTTTTTACGAGCAGTACTTC. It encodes CSARELAGFFYEQYF.

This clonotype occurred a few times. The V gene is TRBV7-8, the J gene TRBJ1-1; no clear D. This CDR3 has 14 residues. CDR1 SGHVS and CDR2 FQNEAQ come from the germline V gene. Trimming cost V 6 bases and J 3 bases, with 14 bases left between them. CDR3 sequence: CASRTSGFDTEAFF. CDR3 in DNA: TGTGCCAGCAGGACCAGTGGGTTCGACACTGAAGCTTTCTTT.

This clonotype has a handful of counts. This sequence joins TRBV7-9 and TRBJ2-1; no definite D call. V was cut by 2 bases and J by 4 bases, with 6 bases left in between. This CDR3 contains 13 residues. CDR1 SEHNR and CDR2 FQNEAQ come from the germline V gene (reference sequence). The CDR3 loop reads CASSLPTYNEQFF. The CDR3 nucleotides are TGTGCCAGCAGCTTACCTACTTACAATGAGCAGTTCTTC.

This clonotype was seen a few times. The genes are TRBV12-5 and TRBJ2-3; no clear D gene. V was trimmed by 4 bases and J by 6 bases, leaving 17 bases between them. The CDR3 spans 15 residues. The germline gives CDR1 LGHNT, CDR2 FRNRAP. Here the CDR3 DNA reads TGTGCTAGTGGTTCCTCCTCCAAATTATCTGATACGCAGTATTTT. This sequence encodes CASGSSSKLSDTQYF. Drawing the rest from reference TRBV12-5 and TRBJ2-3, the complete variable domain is DARVTQTPRHKVTEMGQEVTMRCQPILGHNTVFWYRQTMMQGLELLAYFRNRAPLDDSGMPKDRFSAEMPDATLATLKIQPSEPRDSAVYFCASGSSSKLSDTQYFGPGTRLTVL.

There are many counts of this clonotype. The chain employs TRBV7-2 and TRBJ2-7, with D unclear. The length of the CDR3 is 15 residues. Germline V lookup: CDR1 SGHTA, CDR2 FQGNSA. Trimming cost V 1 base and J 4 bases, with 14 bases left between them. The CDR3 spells CASSLGYNYQYEQYF. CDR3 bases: TGTGCCAGCAGCTTAGGGTACAACTACCAGTACGAGCAGTACTTC.